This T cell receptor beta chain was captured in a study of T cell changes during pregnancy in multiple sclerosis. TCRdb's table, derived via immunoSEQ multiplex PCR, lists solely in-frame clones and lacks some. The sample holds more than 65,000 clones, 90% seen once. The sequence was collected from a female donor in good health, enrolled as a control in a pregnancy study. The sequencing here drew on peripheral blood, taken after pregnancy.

The CDR3 DNA is TGTGCCAGCAGTCTGGCGGAGAACGAGCAGTACTTC. This gives the protein CASSLAENEQYF. V gene TRBV2 combines with J gene TRBJ2-7; no definite D call. The germline V gene has CDR1 SNHLY and CDR2 FYNNEI. This CDR3 contains 12 residues. V was trimmed by 5 bases and J by 5 bases, leaving 10 bases between them.